The 29 T cell receptor beta chains reported below all come from one sample, sequenced in a study of shared clonotypes between healthy human individuals. Repertoires were generated with immunoSEQ multiplex PCR, while TCRdb's copy carries only in-frame clones and drops some. The data show under 850,000 clones, more than 85% seen once. Naive CD8 cells were CD45RO-negative, positively selected for CCR7, excluding terminally differentiated effector memory CD45RA+ cells. Input material: naive CD8+ T cells sorted from blood. These TCRs come from a man under 40 in good health.

This chain links TRBV9 with TRBJ2-1, with 9 positions matching TRBD1. There are 17 residues in the CDR3. Trimming at V came to 3 bases and at J to 0 bases, leaving 7 bases not matched to a gene. In germline, CDR1 is SGDLS, CDR2 YYNGEE. As DNA, the CDR3 is TGTGCCAGCAGCGGAGGGGGACAGGGCCGCTCCTACAATGAGCAGTTCTTC. Amino acids: CASSGGGQGRSYNEQFF.

The chain uses TRBV27 and TRBJ2-2; the match to TRBD1 covers 7 bases. Germline assignment: CDR1 MNHEY and CDR2 SMNVEV (reference sequence). This CDR3 has 13 amino acids. The V and J ends lost 7 bases and 6 bases, in that order; junction bases with no gene match: 5. DNA for the CDR3: TGTGCCAGCATTGACAGGGACGCCGGGGAGCTGTTTTTT. Encoded protein: CASIDRDAGELFF.

This chain links TRBV10-1 with TRBJ2-7, with TRBD1 identical over 9 bases. Germline assignment: CDR1 WNHNN and CDR2 SYGVQD (reference sequence). The V gene end was trimmed by 4 bases and the J gene end by 3 bases; junction bases not matched to a gene: 4. This CDR3 region has 14 residues. The CDR3 sequence: CASSGGTGNYEQYF. In DNA, the CDR3 is TGCGCCAGCAGTGGCGGGACAGGGAACTACGAGCAGTACTTC.

This clone was recorded only once. V gene TRBV6-1 combines with J gene TRBJ2-4; no firm D call. Germline V gene sequence: CDR1 MNHNS, CDR2 SASEGT. The germline V and J ends were trimmed by 1 base and 4 bases, with 8 bases remaining between them. The CDR3 spans 14 residues. The CDR3 here is CASSEEGWKNIQYF. In DNA, the CDR3 is TGTGCCAGCAGTGAAGAGGGTTGGAAAAACATTCAGTACTTC.

The V and J genes are TRBV9 and TRBJ2-3, with 9 bases aligning to TRBD2. The junction had 11 bases not matched to a gene; V was cut back by 4 bases and J by 5 bases. This CDR3 region has 16 residues. CDR1 and CDR2 (germline): SGDLS, YYNGEE. In DNA, the CDR3 is TGTGCCAGCAGCAAACCCTTAGCGGGAGAGGAAGATACGCAGTATTTT. Its translation: CASSKPLAGEEDTQYF.

The genes are TRBV6-6 and TRBJ1-5; D gene uncertain. The length of the CDR3 is 13 residues. V lost 2 bases and J 5 bases, leaving 7 bases between the germline ends. Germline loops: CDR1 MNHNY, CDR2 SVGAGI (reference sequence). CDR3 nucleotides: TGTGCCAGCAGTTACGGAATGGATCAGCCCCAGCATTTT. It encodes CASSYGMDQPQHF.

This clone was seen only once. The rearrangement links TRBV27 to TRBJ2-1, with D possibly TRBD2 on 5 matching bases. The CDR3 consists of 19 residues. CDR1 MNHEY and CDR2 SMNVEV come from the germline V gene (reference sequence). Between the trimmed V and J ends, which lost 6 bases and 0 bases, there was a span of 24 bases. CDR3 bases: TGTGCCAGCAGCGACTACGCCGTCCCCCAAATCAACTCCTACAATGAGCAGTTCTTC. This gives the protein CASSDYAVPQINSYNEQFF.

The rearrangement links TRBV7-9 to TRBJ2-1, with 8 bases aligning to TRBD2. The germline CDR1 and CDR2 sequences are SEHNR and FQNEAQ (reference sequence). The CDR3 sequence is 16 residues long. J lost 5 bases, V lost 5 bases, and 11 bases had no gene match. This chain's CDR3 is CASSNEIAGFDNEQFF. DNA for the CDR3: TGTGCCAGCAGCAACGAAATAGCGGGATTCGACAATGAGCAGTTCTTC.

The rearrangement joins TRBV11-2 to TRBJ2-7; D unresolved. This CDR3 contains 17 residues. Germline-derived CDR1 and CDR2 are SGHAT and FQNNGV. V was clipped by 1 base and J by 0 bases, with 16 bases between them. The CDR3 reads CASSLALQRSSSYEQYF. CDR3 DNA sequence: TGTGCCAGCAGCTTAGCTCTCCAGCGTTCAAGCTCCTACGAGCAGTACTTC. Using reference TRBV11-2 and TRBJ2-7 for the parts outside the CDR3, the full variable domain is EAGVAQSPRYKIIEKRQSVAFWCNPISGHATLYWYQQILGQGPKLLIQFQNNGVVDDSQLPKDRFSAERLKGVDSTLKIQPAKLEDSAVYLCASSLALQRSSSYEQYFGPGTRLTVT.

The chain is built from TRBV5-4 and TRBJ2-1; no firm D call. V lost 4 bases and J 2 bases, leaving 4 bases between the germline ends. The CDR3 totals 12 residues. From germline, CDR1 is SGHNT and CDR2 YYREEE (reference sequence). The CDR3 is CASSTTYNEQFF. CDR3 in DNA: TGTGCCAGCAGCACCACCTACAATGAGCAGTTCTTC.

J is TRBJ1-1 and V is TRBV10-2; D gene unclear. Trimming shortened V by 1 base and J by 4 bases, and 4 bases separated the two germline ends. CDR3 size: 12 residues. CDR1 and CDR2 (germline): WSHSY, SAAADI. The CDR3 loop reads CASSEWVTEAFF. CDR3 coding DNA: TGCGCCAGCAGTGAGTGGGTCACTGAAGCTTTCTTT.

The rearrangement joins TRBV11-2 to TRBJ1-2; tentative D call: TRBD1 (5 bases). The V gene's germline CDR1 is SGHAT and CDR2 FQNNGV. The CDR3 is made up of 17 amino acids. The V gene lost 5 bases and the J gene lost 0 bases, with 19 bases spanning the gap. The CDR3 nucleotides read TGTGCCAGCAGCCCCCGGGGGGGGGAAAATCCTAACTATGGCTACACCTTC. This gives the protein CASSPRGGENPNYGYTF.

This rearrangement joins TRBV9 to TRBJ2-1, with a tentative D call TRBD2 (6 bases). This CDR3 contains 15 residues. The V end was cut by 4 bases, the J end by 7 bases, with 18 bases between. Germline CDR1 is SGDLS and CDR2 is YYNGEE. For the CDR3, the DNA is TGTGCCAGCAGCCCCCATGGAAGCGGAGGGAATGAGCAGTTCTTC. It codes for CASSPHGSGGNEQFF.

As DNA, the CDR3 is TGTGCCAGCGGTTCTACCGGGACAGGGGGCCCCGGGGAGCTGTTTTTT. Its translation is CASGSTGTGGPGELFF. V gene TRBV28 combines with J gene TRBJ2-2; 12 bases are shared with TRBD1. The CDR3 covers 16 residues. CDR1 and CDR2 (germline): MDHEN, SYDVKM. With 8 bases clipped from V and 6 bases from J, the junction kept 10 bases outside the gene matches.

CDR3 DNA: TGTGCCAGCAGCCCCGGGGGCGGGAGGATTTTCTACGAGCAGTACTTC. This translates into CASSPGGGRIFYEQYF. The gene calls are TRBV9 and TRBJ2-7; 8 positions match TRBD2. The CDR3 is 16 residues long. From germline, CDR1 is SGDLS and CDR2 YYNGEE. The trim removed 4 bases at V and 3 bases at J, leaving 12 bases unmatched.

The rearrangement links TRBV15 to TRBJ1-2; D uncertain. The V gene lost 3 bases and the J gene lost 7 bases, with 9 bases spanning the gap. Germline V CDR1 and CDR2: LNHNV, YYDKDF (reference sequence). The CDR3 consists of 12 residues. The CDR3 DNA is TGTGCCACCAGCAGTATGAGGTTTGGCTACACCTTC. As protein: CATSSMRFGYTF.

The chain recombines TRBV20-1 with TRBJ2-1; D is perhaps TRBD2 (6 bases). The CDR3 extends over 11 amino acids. V was clipped by 0 bases and J by 11 bases, with 8 bases between them. Germline CDR1 and CDR2: DFQATT and SNEGSKA (reference sequence). CDR3 protein: CSARDRGKQFF. The CDR3 region has the DNA TGCAGTGCTAGAGATCGCGGGAAGCAGTTCTTC.

The chain uses TRBV11-2 and TRBJ2-1, with D perhaps given as TRBD1 or TRBD2 (5 bases each). Between the trimmed V and J ends, which lost 5 bases and 3 bases, there was a span of 26 bases. The CDR3 has 19 amino acids. Germline V lookup: CDR1 SGHAT, CDR2 FQNNGV. Here the CDR3 reads CASSLGLGEPGTVYNEQFF. CDR3 nucleotides: TGTGCCAGCAGCCTCGGTTTGGGGGAACCCGGGACGGTCTACAATGAGCAGTTCTTC.

The chain combines TRBV5-5 with TRBJ1-2, with a possible D match to TRBD1 (5 bases). With 1 base removed from V and 4 bases from J, the gap between germline ends came to 11 bases. In germline, CDR1 is SGHKS, CDR2 YYEKEE (reference sequence). The CDR3 length is 14 residues. The chain's CDR3 is CASSLWGNGYGYTF. In DNA form, the CDR3 reads TGTGCCAGCAGCTTGTGGGGGAATGGCTATGGCTACACCTTC.

This sequence joins TRBV2 and TRBJ2-1; 7 positions agree with TRBD2. Germline CDR1 reads SNHLY; CDR2 reads FYNNEI. The CDR3 totals 15 residues. The trim removed 7 bases at V and 6 bases at J, leaving 12 bases unmatched. The CDR3 DNA is TGTGCCAGCATCCGCAGCGGGGCCGCCGGCAATGAGCAGTTCTTC. Translation gives CASIRSGAAGNEQFF.

This chain connects TRBV6-1 to TRBJ1-2; D remains ambiguous. The V end was cut by 2 bases, the J end by 4 bases, with 17 bases between. The CDR3 runs to 16 residues. Germline-derived CDR1 and CDR2 are MNHNS and SASEGT. The CDR3 loop is CASSELHFTPVYGYTF. The CDR3 bases are TGTGCCAGCAGTGAACTCCATTTCACCCCTGTCTATGGCTACACCTTC.

The genes are TRBV25-1 and TRBJ2-5; no definite D call. In germline, CDR1 is MGHDK, CDR2 SYGVNS. V lost 2 bases, J lost 5 bases, and 18 bases lay in between. The CDR3 extends over 16 amino acids. This CDR3 is CASSETLGKFRETQYF. Written as DNA, the CDR3 is TGTGCCAGCAGTGAAACCCTAGGGAAGTTCAGGGAGACCCAGTACTTC.

V is TRBV27 and J is TRBJ2-3; the match to TRBD2 covers 7 bases. Germline loops: CDR1 MNHEY, CDR2 SMNVEV (reference sequence). The length of the CDR3 is 17 residues. V shed 6 bases, J shed 2 bases, and the junction held 14 bases outside the gene matches. The CDR3 spells CASSTLGREWVTDTQYF. The CDR3, as DNA: TGTGCCAGCAGCACCCTCGGGCGGGAGTGGGTCACAGATACGCAGTATTTT.

The rearrangement joins TRBV6-4 to TRBJ2-2; 11 bases map to TRBD1. V was pared by 2 bases and J by 4 bases, with 3 bases of the junction left unmatched. Germline V gene lookup returns CDR1 MRHNA and CDR2 SNTAGT. The CDR3 consists of 16 residues. The CDR3 reads CASSDRTGGTTGELFF. CDR3 DNA: TGTGCCAGCAGTGACCGGACAGGGGGCACCACCGGGGAGCTGTTTTTT.

The chain couples TRBV11-2 to TRBJ2-4; D not resolved. V lost 2 bases, J lost 0 bases, and 17 bases lay in between. This CDR3 spans 18 amino acids. Germline CDR1 and CDR2: SGHAT and FQNNGV. The CDR3 bases are TGTGCCAGCAGCTTATTGGTCCGTAGTGGGATAGCCAAAAACATTCAGTACTTC. Amino acid sequence: CASSLLVRSGIAKNIQYF.

The chain has TRBV28 and TRBJ1-4, with 7 positions matching TRBD1. The CDR3 sequence is 16 residues long. V shed 4 bases and J 0 bases; nucleotides not matched to a gene: 5. Germline V gene data show CDR1 as MDHEN and CDR2 as SYDVKM. This CDR3 reads CASSSGQLATNEKLFF. The CDR3 DNA reads as TGTGCCAGCAGTTCGGGACAGCTGGCAACTAATGAAAAACTGTTTTTT. Full variable domain (remainder filled in from reference TRBV28 and TRBJ1-4): DVKVTQSSRYLVKRTGEKVFLECVQDMDHENMFWYRQDPGLGLRLIYFSYDVKMKEKGDIPEGYSVSREKKERFSLILESASTNQTSMYLCASSSGQLATNEKLFFGSGTQLSVL.

The gene calls are TRBV15 and TRBJ2-5; TRBD1 might be the D (5 bases). V was clipped by 5 bases and J by 4 bases, with 20 bases between them. CDR1 is LNHNV and CDR2 is YYDKDF in the germline V gene (reference sequence). CDR3 length equals 16 residues. CDR3 nucleotides: TGTGCCACCAGCCACGTCCCGCAGGGTGGTAGAGAGACCCAGTACTTC. This encodes CATSHVPQGGRETQYF. The complete variable domain, with remaining parts taken from reference TRBV15 and TRBJ2-5, reads DAMVIQNPRYQVTQFGKPVTLSCSQTLNHNVMYWYQQKSSQAPKLLFHYYDKDFNNEADTPDNFQSRRPNTSFCFLDIRSPGLGDTAMYLCATSHVPQGGRETQYFGPGTRLLVL.

This chain links TRBV10-3 with TRBJ1-1; 10 nucleotides match TRBD1. The V and J ends lost 2 bases and 1 base, in that order; junction bases with no gene match: 10. CDR3 size: 18 residues. Germline assignment: CDR1 ENHRY and CDR2 SYGVKD. CDR3 bases: TGTGCCATCAGTGAGCCTTTGGGACAGGGGATAGGGAACACTGAAGCTTTCTTT. This translates into CAISEPLGQGIGNTEAFF.

The gene calls are TRBV13 and TRBJ2-7; no definite D call. The V end lost 6 bases, the J end lost 5 bases, and 14 bases lay between the germline ends. The CDR3 totals 13 residues. Germline lookup yields CDR1 PRHDT and CDR2 FYEKMQ (reference sequence). CDR3 region: CASRTRVPDEQYF. In DNA, the CDR3 is TGTGCCAGCAGGACCCGGGTCCCGGACGAGCAGTACTTC.